The next 29 T cell receptor beta chains were all read from a single sample in a study of cytomegalovirus exposure and HLA in healthy donors. Researchers ran the PCR with 60 Vbeta and 13 Jbeta primers. TCRdb's copy holds only in-frame clones and misses some; the assay was immunoSEQ multiplex PCR. The data hold approximately 160,000 clones, with approximately 62% observed a single time. The sequenced sample consisted of PBMCs. The receptors originated from a man aged 45 to 65 in good health and CMV-seronegative.

V gene TRBV4-1 combines with J gene TRBJ2-3; D may be TRBD2 (5 bases). V lost 2 bases, J lost 1 base, and 13 bases lay in between. The CDR3 extends over 16 amino acids. Germline values: CDR1 MGHRA, CDR2 YSYEKL. The CDR3 sequence is CASSQRFGVGTDTQYF. The DNA of the CDR3 is TGCGCCAGCAGCCAACGGTTCGGGGTGGGCACAGATACGCAGTATTTT.

The V call is TRBV5-8, the J call TRBJ1-1; 9 bases line up with TRBD1. The CDR3 is made up of 15 amino acids. The V gene end was trimmed by 2 bases and the J gene end by 4 bases; junction bases not matched to a gene: 6. Per germline, CDR1 SGHTS and CDR2 YDEGEE. The CDR3 nucleotides read TGTGCCAGCAGCTTAGAGACAGGGGGAGGCACTGAAGCTTTCTTT. Translation: CASSLETGGGTEAFF.

The chain recombines TRBV6-6 with TRBJ2-7, with D hard to call. The V gene lost 4 bases and the J gene lost 3 bases, with 7 bases spanning the gap. Per germline, CDR1 MNHNY and CDR2 SVGAGI (reference sequence). The CDR3 length is 12 residues. CDR3 sequence reads: CASSSGDYEQYF. The CDR3 nucleotides read TGTGCCAGCAGTTCAGGCGACTACGAGCAGTACTTC.

The chain recombines TRBV5-1 with TRBJ1-1, with TRBD1 identical over 9 bases. The CDR3 covers 15 residues. Trimming took 3 bases from V and 2 from J; bases not matched to a gene: 5. Germline loops: CDR1 SGHRS, CDR2 YFSETQ. In DNA form, the CDR3 reads TGCGCCAGCAGCTCTTCGACAGGGGGAAACACTGAAGCTTTCTTT. Its protein is CASSSSTGGNTEAFF.

This clone was counted a few times. The chain has TRBV28 and TRBJ1-1, with 7 bases fitting TRBD1. The CDR3 length is 17 residues. V gave up 2 bases and J gave up 3 bases; unmatched junction bases: 12. Germline V CDR1 and CDR2: MDHEN, SYDVKM. The CDR3 loop is CASSLTGQAYKYTEAFF. The CDR3, as DNA: TGTGCCAGCAGTTTAACCGGACAGGCCTACAAGTACACTGAAGCTTTCTTT.

The rearrangement links TRBV12-2 to TRBJ2-7; the table's D call of TRBD2 was not tested on the DNA. TRBV12-2 constitutes a pseudogene. This CDR3 region has 13 residues. This chain's CDR3 is CASRGGAWSEQYF. As DNA, the CDR3 is TGTGCAAGTCGCGGAGGGGCCTGGTCCGAGCAGTACTTC.

This clone was detected only a few times. The chain carries TRBV6-5 and TRBJ2-5; D is undetermined. The V gene's germline CDR1 is MNHEY and CDR2 SVGAGI. The ends were cut back, 2 bases at V and 5 bases at J, with 6 bases in the middle. This CDR3 is 12 amino acids long. The CDR3 DNA reads TGTGCCAGCAGTTACATCGGGGAGACCCAGTACTTC. Translation: CASSYIGETQYF.

The rearrangement uses TRBV2 and TRBJ1-4; 12 positions agree with TRBD1. CDR3 length equals 15 residues. CDR1 is SNHLY, CDR2 FYNNEI, per germline. V shed 6 bases and J 7 bases; nucleotides not matched to a gene: 6. This chain's CDR3 is CASRGQGAGGEKLFF. DNA of the CDR3: TGTGCCAGCAGGGGACAGGGGGCAGGCGGTGAAAAACTGTTTTTT.

This chain links TRBV5-1 with TRBJ2-5; TRBD1 matches at 7 bases. The CDR3 contains 14 residues. The germline V gene encodes CDR1 SGHRS and CDR2 YFSETQ. V lost 3 bases to trimming and J lost 1 base; unmatched junction nucleotides: 3. CDR3 loop: CASSWDSLQETQYF. CDR3 bases: TGCGCCAGCAGCTGGGACAGTCTCCAAGAGACCCAGTACTTC.

V gene TRBV19 combines with J gene TRBJ2-3; 8 bases align to TRBD2. The CDR3 spans 16 residues. After removal of 1 base from V and 3 bases from J, the junction contained 6 bases not matched to a gene. CDR1 is LNHDA and CDR2 is SQIVND in the germline V gene (reference sequence). CDR3 DNA: TGTGCCAGTAGTATAGCGGGGGGGACGGGTACAGATACGCAGTATTTT. Amino acid sequence: CASSIAGGTGTDTQYF.

The V and J genes are TRBV25-1 and TRBJ1-3; D not certain. This CDR3 has 12 amino acids. V gave up 4 bases and J gave up 8 bases, with 9 bases separating them. Germline CDR1 reads MGHDK; CDR2 reads SYGVNS. The CDR3 DNA reads as TGTGCCAGCAGTGCTGTAGGAGACACCATATATTTT. Protein: CASSAVGDTIYF.

V gene TRBV19 combines with J gene TRBJ1-2; D is possibly TRBD1 (5 bases). Germline assignment: CDR1 LNHDA and CDR2 SQIVND (reference sequence). The ends were cut back, 4 bases at V and 13 bases at J, with 22 bases in the middle. The CDR3 loop spans 14 amino acids. The CDR3 loop is CASSTPGLNSLGTF. As DNA, the CDR3 is TGTGCCAGTAGTACCCCGGGACTGAATTCTCTTGGCACCTTC.

The CDR3 sequence: CASSSREGMGNQPQHF. The CDR3 bases are TGTGCCAGCTCATCACGGGAGGGCATGGGCAATCAGCCCCAGCATTTT. The V call is TRBV18, the J call TRBJ1-5, with D unclear. Trimming shortened V by 5 bases and J by 2 bases, and 16 bases separated the two germline ends. The CDR3 runs 16 residues. Germline-derived CDR1 and CDR2 are KGHSH and LQKENI.

In its sample, this clone was seen a few times. V gene TRBV7-3 combines with J gene TRBJ1-1; 10 nucleotides line up with TRBD1. Germline CDR1 SGHTA, CDR2 FQGTGA. The CDR3 extends over 15 amino acids. Trimming at V came to 4 bases and at J to 5 bases, leaving 7 bases not matched to a gene. The CDR3 coding sequence is TGTGCCAGCAGCTCAGAGGGACAGGGGATAACTGAAGCTTTCTTT. Its translation: CASSSEGQGITEAFF.

The V call is TRBV19, the J call TRBJ2-2; tentatively, D is TRBD1 (5 bases). Deletions cut 1 base from V and 2 bases from J, with 8 bases between. Germline CDR1 LNHDA, CDR2 SQIVND (reference sequence). There are 15 residues in the CDR3. The CDR3 DNA reads TGTGCCAGTAGTATAGTAGGGGTTAACACCGGGGAGCTGTTTTTT. Amino acid sequence: CASSIVGVNTGELFF.

The rearrangement links TRBV7-2 to TRBJ2-4, with D maybe TRBD2 (5 bases). CDR1 is SGHTA and CDR2 is FQGNSA in the germline V gene. V was trimmed by 6 bases and J by 7 bases, leaving 19 bases between them. The CDR3 is 15 residues long. For the CDR3, the DNA is TGTGCCAGCAGTAACGGGGAGTCCGGGATGAACATTCAGTACTTC. Protein: CASSNGESGMNIQYF.

This clone has only a few counts. This chain uses TRBV19 with TRBJ2-1; possibly TRBD1 for D (7 bases). The CDR3 is made up of 16 amino acids. Germline lookup yields CDR1 LNHDA and CDR2 SQIVND (reference sequence). Trimming took 3 bases from V and 0 from J, leaving 12 bases between them. CDR3 nucleotides: TGTGCCAGTAGTATCGGGGGACAGCCCTCCTACAATGAGCAGTTCTTC. It codes for CASSIGGQPSYNEQFF.

This clone was seen just once. This rearrangement joins TRBV6-5 to TRBJ1-2; tentatively, D is TRBD1 (6 bases). CDR3 length equals 16 residues. Germline CDR1 and CDR2: MNHEY and SVGAGI. Deletions cut 1 base from V and 1 base from J, with 13 bases between. The CDR3 bases are TGTGCCAGCAGTTACTTGGCAACAGGGCATAACTATGGCTACACCTTC. The encoded protein is CASSYLATGHNYGYTF.

The chain has TRBV5-8 and TRBJ1-2, with 7 positions matching TRBD1. CDR3 length: 16 residues. Trimming cost V 6 bases and J 7 bases; bases outside gene matches: 18. Germline V gives CDR1 SGHTS, CDR2 YDEGEE. The CDR3 sequence: CASTQPDRVPRRGYTF. For the CDR3, the DNA is TGTGCCAGCACTCAGCCCGACAGGGTCCCTCGACGTGGCTACACCTTC.

The J gene is TRBJ1-1, the V gene TRBV5-1; D gene unclear. CDR1 is SGHRS and CDR2 is YFSETQ in the germline V gene. The germline V and J ends were trimmed by 0 bases and 1 base, with 13 bases remaining between them. The length of the CDR3 is 16 residues. CDR3 DNA: TGCGCCAGCAGCTTGGTAGCCGCCCCGGGGAACACTGAAGCTTTCTTT. Amino acid sequence: CASSLVAAPGNTEAFF.

The chain couples TRBV5-1 to TRBJ2-3; 15 bases map to TRBD2. The CDR3 sequence is 16 residues long. The V segment lost 0 bases and the J segment 4 bases; nucleotides outside the gene matches: 0. The V gene's germline CDR1 is SGHRS and CDR2 YFSETQ. CDR3 loop: CASSLGTSGGADTQYF. Here the CDR3 DNA reads TGCGCCAGCAGCTTGGGGACTAGCGGGGGGGCAGATACGCAGTATTTT.

The V gene is TRBV13, the J gene TRBJ2-4; 7 bases are shared with TRBD2. CDR1 is PRHDT and CDR2 is FYEKMQ in the germline V gene (reference sequence). The trim removed 2 bases at V and 4 bases at J, leaving 8 bases unmatched. This CDR3 is 16 amino acids long. The CDR3 nucleotides are TGTGCCAGCAGCTTACGTCGGCTAGCGGCTAAAAACATTCAGTACTTC. Translating it yields CASSLRRLAAKNIQYF.

This chain's CDR3 is CASSSRRIGDSQVNTEAFF. In DNA form, the CDR3 reads TGTGCCAGCAGTTCCCGCCGGATCGGGGACAGTCAGGTGAACACTGAAGCTTTCTTT. This chain uses TRBV27 with TRBJ1-1; TRBD1 agrees at 7 bases. V shed 4 bases and J 0 bases; nucleotides not matched to a gene: 17. Germline CDR1 and CDR2: MNHEY and SMNVEV (reference sequence). The CDR3 length is 19 residues.

V gene TRBV2 combines with J gene TRBJ1-1, with no clear D. Deletions cut 6 bases from V and 2 bases from J, with 10 bases between. The CDR3 consists of 13 residues. Germline-derived CDR1 and CDR2 are SNHLY and FYNNEI. The CDR3: CASSRKFNTEAFF. CDR3 DNA: TGTGCCAGCAGCCGTAAATTTAACACTGAAGCTTTCTTT.

This clone has a handful of counts. The rearrangement joins TRBV15 to TRBJ1-1; 7 nucleotides agree with TRBD1. This CDR3 contains 14 residues. Trimming removed 5 bases from V and 3 bases from J; junction bases left unmatched: 6. Germline V gives CDR1 LNHNV, CDR2 YYDKDF (reference sequence). The CDR3 protein is CATSQGEVDTEAFF. CDR3 bases: TGTGCCACCAGCCAGGGGGAGGTAGACACTGAAGCTTTCTTT.

In DNA, the CDR3 is TGCGCCAGCAGCCAAGATCGAGGCTACGAGCAGTACTTC. This codes for CASSQDRGYEQYF. The chain uses TRBV4-3 and TRBJ2-7, with D unresolved. V gave up 0 bases and J gave up 3 bases, with 6 bases separating them. This CDR3 has 13 amino acids. Germline values: CDR1 LGHNA, CDR2 YSLEER.

The gene calls are TRBV20-1 and TRBJ1-2, with 9 bases that match TRBD1. The V segment lost 6 bases and the J segment 8 bases; nucleotides outside the gene matches: 4. Germline V CDR1 and CDR2: DFQATT, SNEGSKA (reference sequence). The CDR3 totals 11 residues. DNA of the CDR3: TGCAGTGCAGAGACAGGGGGAGGCTACACCTTC. This codes for CSAETGGGYTF.

This chain uses TRBV5-6 with TRBJ2-1; 7 nucleotides align to TRBD1. Germline CDR1 SGHDT, CDR2 YYEEEE. CDR3 length: 14 amino acids. V lost 6 bases, J lost 3 bases, and 6 bases stayed unmatched. CDR3 nucleotides: TGTGCCAGCACCTACAGGGGTCACTACAATGAGCAGTTCTTC. This sequence encodes CASTYRGHYNEQFF. The whole variable domain, filled in from reference TRBV5-6 and TRBJ2-1, reads DAGVTQSPTHLIKTRGQQVTLRCSPKSGHDTVSWYQQALGQGPQFIFQYYEEEERQRGNFPDRFSGHQFPNYSSELNVNALLLGDSALYLCASTYRGHYNEQFFGPGTRLTVL.

The chain uses TRBV6-1 and TRBJ1-1; 8 bases are shared with TRBD1. J was trimmed by 4 bases and V by 0 bases; bases with no gene match: 7. This CDR3 has 16 amino acids. CDR1 MNHNS and CDR2 SASEGT come from the germline V gene. CDR3 nucleotide sequence: TGTGCCAGCAGTGAAGCCCTGTCTACAGGGGGCACTGAAGCTTTCTTT. Its protein product is CASSEALSTGGTEAFF.